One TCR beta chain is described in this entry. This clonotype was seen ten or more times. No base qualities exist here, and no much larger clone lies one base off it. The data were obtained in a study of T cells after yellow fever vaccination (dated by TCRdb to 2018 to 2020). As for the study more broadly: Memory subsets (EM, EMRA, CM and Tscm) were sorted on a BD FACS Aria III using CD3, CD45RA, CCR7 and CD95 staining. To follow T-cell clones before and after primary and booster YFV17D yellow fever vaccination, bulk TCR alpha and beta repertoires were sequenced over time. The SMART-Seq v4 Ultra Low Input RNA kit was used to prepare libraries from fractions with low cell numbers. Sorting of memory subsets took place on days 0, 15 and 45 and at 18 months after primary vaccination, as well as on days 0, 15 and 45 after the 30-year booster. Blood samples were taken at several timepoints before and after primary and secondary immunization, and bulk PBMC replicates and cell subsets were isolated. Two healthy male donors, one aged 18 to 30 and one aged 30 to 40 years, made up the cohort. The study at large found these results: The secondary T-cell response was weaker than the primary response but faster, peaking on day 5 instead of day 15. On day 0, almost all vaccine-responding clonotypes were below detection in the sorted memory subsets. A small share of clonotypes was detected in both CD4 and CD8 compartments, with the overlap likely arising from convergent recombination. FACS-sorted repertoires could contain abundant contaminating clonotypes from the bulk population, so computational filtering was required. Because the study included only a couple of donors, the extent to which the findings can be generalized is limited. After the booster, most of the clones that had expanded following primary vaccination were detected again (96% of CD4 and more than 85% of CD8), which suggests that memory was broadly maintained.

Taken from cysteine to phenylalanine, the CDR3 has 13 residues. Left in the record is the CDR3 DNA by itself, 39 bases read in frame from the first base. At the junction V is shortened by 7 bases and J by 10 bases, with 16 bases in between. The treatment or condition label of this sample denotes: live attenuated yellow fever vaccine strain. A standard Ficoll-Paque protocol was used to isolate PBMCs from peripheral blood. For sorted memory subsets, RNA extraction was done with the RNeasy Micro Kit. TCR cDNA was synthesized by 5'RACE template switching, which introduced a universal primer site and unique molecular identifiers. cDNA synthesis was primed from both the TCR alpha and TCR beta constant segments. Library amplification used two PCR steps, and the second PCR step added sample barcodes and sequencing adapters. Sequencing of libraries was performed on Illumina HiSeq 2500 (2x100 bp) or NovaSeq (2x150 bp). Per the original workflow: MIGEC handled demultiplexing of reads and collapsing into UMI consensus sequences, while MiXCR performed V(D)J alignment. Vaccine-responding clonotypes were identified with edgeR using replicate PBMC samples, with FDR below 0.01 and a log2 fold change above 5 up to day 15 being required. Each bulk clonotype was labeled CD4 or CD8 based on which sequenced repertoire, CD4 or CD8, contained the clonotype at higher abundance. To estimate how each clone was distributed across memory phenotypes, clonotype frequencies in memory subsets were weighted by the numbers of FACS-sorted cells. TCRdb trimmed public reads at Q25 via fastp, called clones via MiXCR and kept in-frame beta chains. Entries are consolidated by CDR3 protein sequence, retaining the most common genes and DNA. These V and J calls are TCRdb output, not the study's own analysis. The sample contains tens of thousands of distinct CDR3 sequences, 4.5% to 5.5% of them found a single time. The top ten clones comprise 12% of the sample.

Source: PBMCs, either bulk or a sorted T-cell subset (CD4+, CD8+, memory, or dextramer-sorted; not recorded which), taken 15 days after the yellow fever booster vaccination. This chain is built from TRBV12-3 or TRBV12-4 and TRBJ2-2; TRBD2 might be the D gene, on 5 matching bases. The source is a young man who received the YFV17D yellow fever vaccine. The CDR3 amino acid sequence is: CASTLDTRLELFF. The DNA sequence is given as TGTGCCAGCACCCTAGATACTAGGTTGGAGCTGTTTTTT.